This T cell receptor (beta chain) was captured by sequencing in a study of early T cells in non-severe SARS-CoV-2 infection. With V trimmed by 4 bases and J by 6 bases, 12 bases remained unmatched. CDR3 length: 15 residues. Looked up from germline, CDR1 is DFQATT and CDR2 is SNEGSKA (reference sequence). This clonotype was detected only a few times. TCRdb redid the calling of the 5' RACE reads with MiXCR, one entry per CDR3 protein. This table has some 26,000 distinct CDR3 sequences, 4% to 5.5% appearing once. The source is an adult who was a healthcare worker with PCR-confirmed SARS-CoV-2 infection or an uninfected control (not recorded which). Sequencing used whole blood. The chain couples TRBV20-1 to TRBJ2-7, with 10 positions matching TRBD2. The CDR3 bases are TGCAGTGCTATCCGGAGCGGGGGGGCTTTCTCCGAGCAGTACTTC. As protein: CSAIRSGGAFSEQYF.